The rows below give T cell receptor beta chains drawn from one sample of a study of blood T cells in healthy people across ages. TCRdb re-called the 5' RACE reads with MiXCR, one entry per CDR3 protein. This table has hundreds of thousands of distinct CDR3 sequences, approximately 49% appearing once. Sequencing was done on a sample of blood. All receptors come from an older woman in good health. Both conserved end residues are part of each CDR3. A D gene is named only where the DNA matches it firmly. Size tells how often a clone was seen (once, few, many) or the class of an expanded clone, and some rows leave it out.

d_call	clone_size	j_call	v_call	cdr3_nt	cdr3_aa
-	-	TRBJ2-1	TRBV6-5	TGTGCCAGCAGTTTTATAGCTACCGATGAGCAGTTCTTC	CASSFIATDEQFF
-	few	TRBJ2-4	TRBV7-9	TGTGCCAGCAGCCCCACGCGGGTCGGAAACATTCAGTACTTC	CASSPTRVGNIQYF
-	-	TRBJ1-1	TRBV6-5	TGTGCCAGCAGTTATAGCGGGACTTTAACTGAAGCTTTCTTT	CASSYSGTLTEAFF
-	-	TRBJ1-4	TRBV7-2	TGTGCCAGCAGCTTGTCCGGGACGGGGAACGAAAAACTGTTTTTT	CASSLSGTGNEKLFF
TRBD2	few	TRBJ2-7	TRBV11-1	TGTGCCAGCAGCTTAACCCGGGAGGGCCGGTACGAGCAGTACTTC	CASSLTREGRYEQYF
TRBD1	-	TRBJ2-1	TRBV5-1	TGCGCCAGCACTTGGACAGGGGGCAGGTCGAATGAGCAGTTCTTC	CASTWTGGRSNEQFF
-	few	TRBJ2-5	TRBV29-1	TGCAGCGTCGGGGGAGGAAGGCAAGAGACCCAGTACTTC	CSVGGGRQETQYF
-	-	TRBJ2-7	TRBV7-6	TGTGCCAGCAGCTTAGCGGGGACCGGGACATCCTACGAGCAGTACTTC	CASSLAGTGTSYEQYF
TRBD1	-	TRBJ1-5	TRBV7-9	TGTGCCAGCAGCTTAAGCGGTTGGGACAGGGCTCGGGGCAATCAGCCCCAGCATTTT	CASSLSGWDRARGNQPQHF
-	-	TRBJ1-6	TRBV19	TGTGCCAGTACTGGAGGGGTCAATTCACCCCTCCACTTT	CASTGGVNSPLHF
-	-	TRBJ2-3	TRBV4-3	TGCGCCAGCAGCCAAGATGAACAGAATACGCAGTATTTT	CASSQDEQNTQYF
-	few	TRBJ2-6	TRBV28	TGTGCCAGCATCCCGGGGTCTGGGGCCAACGTCCTGACTTTC	CASIPGSGANVLTF
-	few	TRBJ2-3	TRBV7-2	TGTGCCAGCAGCTGGACAGACACCACAGATACGCAGTATTTT	CASSWTDTTDTQYF
-	few	TRBJ2-5	TRBV20-1	TGCAGTAGCCGGCATGGGGTCCAAGAGACCCAGTACTTC	CSSRHGVQETQYF
-	few	TRBJ2-7	TRBV28	TGTGCCAGCAGCGGATCTCCAAACTACGAGCAGTACTTC	CASSGSPNYEQYF
-	-	TRBJ2-1	TRBV11-2	TGTGCCAGCAGCTTAGGTACCCTCGATGAGCAGTTCTTC	CASSLGTLDEQFF
TRBD1	-	TRBJ2-7	TRBV5-1	TGCGCCAGCAGCACCCCGGGACAGGGGCCCTACGAGCAGTACTTC	CASSTPGQGPYEQYF
TRBD1	few	TRBJ1-4	TRBV25-1	TGTGCCAGCAGTGACCTACGACAGGGCAATGAAAAACTGTTTTTT	CASSDLRQGNEKLFF
TRBD1	-	TRBJ1-6	TRBV30	TGTGCCTGCACCGGGACAGTGAGCTCCTATAATTCACCCCTCCACTTT	CACTGTVSSYNSPLHF
-	-	TRBJ2-7	TRBV3-1	TGTGCCAGCAGCCAAGATGTCGGGGCCTACGAGCAGTACTTC	CASSQDVGAYEQYF
-	-	TRBJ2-7	TRBV7-9	TGTGCCAGCAGCTTAAAGGTGGGCCCCCAGTACTTC	CASSLKVGPQYF
TRBD1	few	TRBJ2-2	TRBV29-1	TGCAGCGTTGTCCGACAGGGCCCGACCGGGGAGCTGTTTTTT	CSVVRQGPTGELFF
TRBD1	few	TRBJ2-7	TRBV12-3/TRBV12-4	TGTGCCAGCAGTTTAAGACAGGGATCCGAGCAGTACTTC	CASSLRQGSEQYF
TRBD1	-	TRBJ1-6	TRBV9	TGTGCCAGCAGCGCGGGACAGGGCGGCTCCTATAATTCACCCCTCCACTTT	CASSAGQGGSYNSPLHF
-	few	TRBJ2-7	TRBV20-1	TGCAGTGCCAGGATCCTATCCTACGAGCAGTACTTC	CSARILSYEQYF
TRBD2	-	TRBJ2-1	TRBV7-2	TGTGCCAGCAGCCCCATAGCGGGAGTTGACAATGAGCAGTTCTTC	CASSPIAGVDNEQFF
-	-	TRBJ2-1	TRBV5-1	TGCGCCAGCAGCGCATCCAATGAGCAGTTCTTC	CASSASNEQFF
-	-	TRBJ1-6	TRBV18	TGTGCCAGCTCACCAACGACAGTTTCACCCCTCCACTTT	CASSPTTVSPLHF
-	few	TRBJ2-2	TRBV10-2	TGCGCCAGCCTGAGGCCTTCGAACACCGGGGAGCTGTTTTTT	CASLRPSNTGELFF
TRBD1	-	TRBJ1-2	TRBV27	TGTGCCAGCAGCCCCGACAGGGGGCTGGGTGGCTACACCTTC	CASSPDRGLGGYTF
-	-	TRBJ2-1	TRBV25-1	TGTGCCAGCAGTACCCCGGGGGTAAGCTACAATGAGCAGTTCTTC	CASSTPGVSYNEQFF
-	-	TRBJ2-1	TRBV6-6	TGTGCCAGCAGTTCTCATGGGGGGTACAATGAGCAGTTCTTC	CASSSHGGYNEQFF
-	-	TRBJ2-1	TRBV9	TGTGCCAGCAGCGTAGTCCAGGAGGGCTATGAGCAGTTCTTC	CASSVVQEGYEQFF
TRBD2	-	TRBJ2-3	TRBV20-1	TGCAGTGCTACCGGGACTAGCGGGATATATACGCAGTATTTT	CSATGTSGIYTQYF
-	few	TRBJ1-2	TRBV9	TGTGCCAGCAGCGTAGGACGGGGAACCGGAGGCTACACCTTC	CASSVGRGTGGYTF
-	-	TRBJ2-7	TRBV29-1	TGCAGCCCACGTAACTCCTACAATGAGCAGTACTTC	CSPRNSYNEQYF
-	many	TRBJ2-4	TRBV29-1	TGCAGCGTTGTGGACCGGGACCAAAGCCCCCCGGCAAACATTCAGTACTTC	CSVVDRDQSPPANIQYF
-	few	TRBJ2-7	TRBV2	TGTGCCAGCAGTGAGGACTCTCTCTGGAGGCAGTACTTC	CASSEDSLWRQYF
-	few	TRBJ2-3	TRBV20-1	TGCAGTGCCATGGTAGATACGCAGTATTTT	CSAMVDTQYF
-	-	TRBJ1-2	TRBV4-2	TGTGCCAGCAGCCAAAGTGTGGGGACTTGGGATGGCTACACCTTC	CASSQSVGTWDGYTF
-	-	TRBJ2-2	TRBV9	TGTGCCAGCAGCGTAGGGGGGAGCATCGCCGGGGAGCTGTTTTTT	CASSVGGSIAGELFF
-	-	TRBJ2-3	TRBV20-1	TGCAGTGCTCGTGAGGGAGGAAACACAGATACGCAGTATTTT	CSAREGGNTDTQYF
TRBD1	-	TRBJ2-3	TRBV20-1	TGCAGTGCGCGACAGGGGACATTAGATACGCAGTATTTT	CSARQGTLDTQYF
TRBD1	few	TRBJ2-1	TRBV12-3/TRBV12-4	TGTGCCAGCACCCAGGGGGTCCTGATATCCTACAATGAGCAGTTCTTC	CASTQGVLISYNEQFF
TRBD2	few	TRBJ2-1	TRBV5-1	TGCGCCAGCAGCAGCGGGGTCAAATCCTACAATGAGCAGTTCTTC	CASSSGVKSYNEQFF
TRBD1	-	TRBJ2-7	TRBV9	TGTGCCAGCAGCGTAGCTAACAGGGGGAGCGAGCAGTACTTC	CASSVANRGSEQYF
-	-	TRBJ2-5	TRBV6-6	TGTGCCAGCAGCCCTGCTCTTCGTAATGAGCAGTACTTC	CASSPALRNEQYF
TRBD2	-	TRBJ2-3	TRBV2	TGTGCCAGCAGTCGAGCGGGAGTCGGCACAGATACGCAGTATTTT	CASSRAGVGTDTQYF